The 15 T cell receptor beta chains below come from one sample, sequenced in a study of sequential checkpoint blockade in melanoma. TCRdb's table, derived via immunoSEQ multiplex PCR, lists solely in-frame clones and lacks some. The data hold about 32,000 clones, with more than 65% observed a single time. The sample's treatment: randomized to nivolumab then ipilimumab (arm A) or the reverse (arm B). The sample in question was CD8+ T cells sorted from blood (inferred from file names), obtained from a patient given nivolumab and ipilimumab in sequence. The receptor source for this set is a human donor with melanoma.

This sequence joins TRBV28 and TRBJ1-4; TRBD1 matches at 8 bases. The CDR3 is 17 residues long. With V trimmed by 6 bases and J by 8 bases, 17 bases remained unmatched. Germline loops: CDR1 MDHEN, CDR2 SYDVKM. This CDR3 is CASSSGRQGSLREKLFF. CDR3 DNA: TGTGCCAGCAGCAGCGGAAGACAGGGGTCCTTACGAGAAAAACTGTTTTTT. Together with reference TRBV28 and TRBJ1-4, the CDR3 gives the full variable domain: DVKVTQSSRYLVKRTGEKVFLECVQDMDHENMFWYRQDPGLGLRLIYFSYDVKMKEKGDIPEGYSVSREKKERFSLILESASTNQTSMYLCASSSGRQGSLREKLFFGSGTQLSVL.

This clone was recorded a few times. The chain employs TRBV19 and TRBJ2-2, with D tentatively TRBD2 (5 bases). CDR1 is LNHDA, CDR2 SQIVND, per germline (reference sequence). The CDR3 has 14 residues. The V gene lost 1 base and the J gene lost 7 bases, with 10 bases spanning the gap. CDR3 amino acids: CASSIAPEGGELFF. DNA for the CDR3: TGTGCCAGTAGTATAGCCCCCGAGGGCGGGGAGCTGTTTTTT.

The V and J genes are TRBV10-3 and TRBJ2-7, with a tentative D call TRBD2 (5 bases). Looked up from germline, CDR1 is ENHRY and CDR2 is SYGVKD. V lost 0 bases and J 5 bases, leaving 17 bases between the germline ends. The CDR3 runs to 16 residues. The CDR3 spells CAISESSTGRAHEQYF. CDR3 nucleotide sequence: TGTGCCATCAGTGAGTCGTCGACGGGAAGGGCCCACGAGCAGTACTTC.

The chain employs TRBV7-9 and TRBJ1-2, with TRBD1 as a possible D gene (6 bases). Germline CDR1 SEHNR, CDR2 FQNEAQ (reference sequence). V dropped 5 bases and J dropped 3 bases, with 16 bases sitting between them. The CDR3 spans 15 residues. This chain's CDR3 is CASSPRDRLDYGYTF. CDR3 coding DNA: TGTGCCAGCAGCCCTCGAGACAGGCTTGACTATGGCTACACCTTC.

The chain combines TRBV5-6 with TRBJ1-1, with D possibly TRBD1 on 6 matching bases. Germline V lookup: CDR1 SGHDT, CDR2 YYEEEE. V gave up 3 bases and J gave up 5 bases, with 11 bases separating them. CDR3 length: 13 amino acids. The CDR3 reads CASSWGGATEAFF. The CDR3 DNA sequence: TGTGCCAGCAGCTGGGGGGGGGCGACTGAAGCTTTCTTT. Looking up the rest from reference TRBV5-6 and TRBJ1-1 gives the full variable domain: DAGVTQSPTHLIKTRGQQVTLRCSPKSGHDTVSWYQQALGQGPQFIFQYYEEEERQRGNFPDRFSGHQFPNYSSELNVNALLLGDSALYLCASSWGGATEAFFGQGTRLTVV.

V is TRBV5-5 and J is TRBJ1-5, with TRBD1 identical over 7 bases. The J segment lost 6 bases and the V segment lost 0 bases, leaving 6 bases of the junction unmatched. This CDR3 region has 15 residues. Germline values: CDR1 SGHKS, CDR2 YYEKEE (reference sequence). The CDR3: CASSLEGAPSQPQHF. Written as DNA, the CDR3 is TGTGCCAGCAGCTTGGAGGGGGCTCCGAGTCAGCCCCAGCATTTT.

The V gene is TRBV6-5, the J gene TRBJ2-1; D ambiguous. V lost 6 bases, J lost 4 bases, and 13 bases lay in between. This CDR3 has 14 residues. The germline gives CDR1 MNHEY, CDR2 SVGAGI. The CDR3 reads CASSATTKYNEQFF. DNA for the CDR3: TGTGCCAGCAGCGCGACCACTAAGTACAATGAGCAGTTCTTC.

J is TRBJ1-6 and V is TRBV19; TRBD1 matches at 8 bases. The CDR3 totals 14 residues. The J segment lost 7 bases and the V segment lost 8 bases, leaving 7 bases of the junction unmatched. In germline, CDR1 is LNHDA, CDR2 SQIVND (reference sequence). The CDR3 reads CASGEDRVNSPLHF. The DNA of the CDR3 is TGTGCCAGTGGTGAGGACAGGGTCAATTCACCCCTCCACTTT.

This clone was seen just once. The CDR3 sequence: CASSLTWGVSTEAFF. Here the CDR3 DNA reads TGTGCCAGCAGTCTAACTTGGGGGGTGAGCACTGAAGCTTTCTTT. The chain has TRBV27 and TRBJ1-1, with D possibly TRBD1 on 5 matching bases. Trimming took 5 bases from V and 4 from J, leaving 17 bases between them. This CDR3 has 15 residues. Germline values: CDR1 MNHEY, CDR2 SMNVEV (reference sequence).

The chain uses TRBV5-1 and TRBJ1-2, with D perhaps matching TRBD1 (5 bases). The germline V and J ends were trimmed by 1 base and 4 bases, with 14 bases remaining between them. This CDR3 contains 15 residues. Germline CDR1 and CDR2: SGHRS and YFSETQ. The CDR3 loop is CASSLSGQGGYGYTF. The CDR3 DNA is TGCGCCAGCAGCTTGTCCGGGCAGGGTGGCTATGGCTACACCTTC.

The V gene is TRBV4-3, the J gene TRBJ2-7, with TRBD1 matching 11 bases. CDR1 is LGHNA, CDR2 YSLEER, per germline. V was clipped by 8 bases and J by 5 bases; unmatched bases: 11. The CDR3 has 15 amino acids. In nucleotides, the CDR3 is TGCGCCAGCTCCCCTGGACAGGGGGCTAGTAACGAGCAGTACTTC. Its protein product is CASSPGQGASNEQYF.

The chain combines TRBV5-4 with TRBJ1-1; D gene uncertain. The CDR3 is 14 residues long. Germline V lookup: CDR1 SGHNT, CDR2 YYREEE (reference sequence). V lost 0 bases and J 0 bases, leaving 6 bases between the germline ends. CDR3 nucleotide sequence: TGTGCCAGCAGCTTGGGAGGGTTGAACACTGAAGCTTTCTTT. Amino acid sequence: CASSLGGLNTEAFF.

The chain combines TRBV6-4 with TRBJ1-4, with D tentatively TRBD1 (5 bases). CDR1 MRHNA and CDR2 SNTAGT come from the germline V gene. V lost 5 bases, J lost 0 bases, and 13 bases lay in between. The CDR3 extends over 16 amino acids. CDR3 DNA: TGTGCCAGCAGTCCGACAGCCTTTGCAACTAATGAAAAACTGTTTTTT. This gives the protein CASSPTAFATNEKLFF.

The chain carries TRBV30 and TRBJ1-5; D is ambiguous. V shed 0 bases and J shed 7 bases, with 7 bases lying between them. The length of the CDR3 is 12 residues. Germline V gene sequence: CDR1 GTSNPN, CDR2 SVGIG (reference sequence). CDR3 coding DNA: TGTGCCTGGAGTGTGATTGGCCAGCCCCAGCATTTT. The encoded protein is CAWSVIGQPQHF.

The V gene is TRBV7-9, the J gene TRBJ1-2, with 9 bases that match TRBD1. The CDR3 runs 11 residues. Germline lookup yields CDR1 SEHNR and CDR2 FQNEAQ (reference sequence). V was clipped by 10 bases and J by 6 bases; unmatched bases: 3. CDR3 amino acids: CATGTGNGYTF. The CDR3 DNA is TGTGCCACTGGGACAGGGAATGGCTACACCTTC.